The clone carrying this T cell receptor (beta chain) was seen a handful of times. The CDR3 loop spans 15 amino acids. Losses at the gene ends were 7 bases for V and 2 bases for J; bases not matched to a gene: 8. CDR1 is LGHNT, CDR2 FRNRAP, per germline. Treatment noted: randomized to nivolumab then ipilimumab (arm A) or the reverse (arm B). DNA-damaging chemotherapy had not been given to any patient beforehand. Sorted cells were live CD3+CD8+, lacking CD19 and CD56, from PBMCs. The data belong to a study of sequential checkpoint blockade in melanoma. Sequencing was performed with immunoSEQ multiplex PCR; in TCRdb, only in-frame clones are kept and a portion is missing. The table shows roughly 17,000 clones, with roughly three quarters occurring only once.

The receptor's source is a human donor with melanoma. Material: CD8+ T cells sorted from blood (inferred from file names), obtained from a patient given nivolumab and ipilimumab in sequence. The chain links TRBV12-5 to TRBJ2-1; 7 bases agree with TRBD1. CDR3 residues: CASAIYRGTYNEQFF. The DNA of the CDR3 is TGTGCTAGTGCGATATACAGGGGTACCTACAATGAGCAGTTCTTC.